This TCR beta chain originates from a study of blood T cell repertoires in COVID-19. Study processing details: For nucleated cells, counts were estimated from reference gene primer amplification. Clones were read by immunoSEQ multiplex PCR, and TCRdb kept only the in-frame ones, dropping some. Clone size and the V and J calls come from that table; the DNA yielded D and trimming. The sample includes 70,000 or so clones, 75% of them seen just once. The CDR3 sequence is 15 residues long. Per the germline V gene, CDR1 is KGHDR and CDR2 is SFDVKD. V lost 5 bases and J lost 3; bases outside the gene matches: 8.

Sequencing used peripheral blood. The clonotype was recovered from an older man with acute or convalescent COVID-19. The rearrangement uses TRBV24-1 and TRBJ2-5; 7 bases fit TRBD1. The CDR3 sequence: CATSAWDSGKETQYF. Here the CDR3 DNA reads TGTGCCACCAGTGCTTGGGACAGTGGCAAAGAGACCCAGTACTTC.